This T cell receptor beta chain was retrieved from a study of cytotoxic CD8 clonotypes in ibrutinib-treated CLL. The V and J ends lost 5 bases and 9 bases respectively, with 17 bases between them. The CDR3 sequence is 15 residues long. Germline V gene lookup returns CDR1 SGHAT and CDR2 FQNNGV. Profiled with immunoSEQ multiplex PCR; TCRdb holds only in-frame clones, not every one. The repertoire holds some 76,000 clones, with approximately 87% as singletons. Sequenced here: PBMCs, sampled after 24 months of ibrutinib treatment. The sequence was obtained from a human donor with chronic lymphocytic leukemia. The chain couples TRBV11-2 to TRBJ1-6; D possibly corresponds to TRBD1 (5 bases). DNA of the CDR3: TGTGCCAGCAGCCATGCCTTGGGGGAGACTTCACCCCTCCACTTT. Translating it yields CASSHALGETSPLHF.